This T cell receptor (beta chain) was recorded in a study of CD8+ T cells in alopecia areata. Study in general: Treated patients received oral tofacitinib, 5 to 10 mg twice daily. Study-level findings and limits: Lesional scalp exceeded normal scalp in clonality, especially in alopecia totalis/universalis.

The ends were cut back, 1 base at V and 2 bases at J, with 8 bases in the middle. Per germline, CDR1 MGHRA and CDR2 YSYEKL. The CDR3 extends over 14 amino acids. Worth noting for this clone: Its matching antigen is unknown.

As part of sample collection, lesional scalp punch biopsies and peripheral blood were taken from alopecia areata patients. cDNA prepared by RNA extraction and subsequent reverse transcription served as the template for sequencing. The repertoire was sequenced with immunoSEQ multiplex PCR; TCRdb's copy has only in-frame clones and lacks some. Seen here are around 14,000 clones, approximately 50% observed once, and the top ten hold approximately 10%. The sequence was collected from a human donor with alopecia areata. V gene TRBV4-1 combines with J gene TRBJ2-5, with no clear D. This specimen consisted of skin, obtained at week 0. The DNA for the CDR3 is TGCGCCAGCAGCCAAGTTTCCAGTCAAGAGACCCAGTACTTC. Its protein is CASSQVSSQETQYF.